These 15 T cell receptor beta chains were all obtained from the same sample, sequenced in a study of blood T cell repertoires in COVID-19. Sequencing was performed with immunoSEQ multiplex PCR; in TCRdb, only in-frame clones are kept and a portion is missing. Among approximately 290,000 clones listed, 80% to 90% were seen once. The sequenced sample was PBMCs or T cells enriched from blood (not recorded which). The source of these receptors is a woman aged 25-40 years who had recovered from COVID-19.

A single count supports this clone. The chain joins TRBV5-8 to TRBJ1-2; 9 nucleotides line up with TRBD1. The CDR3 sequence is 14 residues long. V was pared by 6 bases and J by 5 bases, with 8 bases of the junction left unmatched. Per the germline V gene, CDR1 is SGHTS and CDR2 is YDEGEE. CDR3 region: CASNTPGQGYGYTF. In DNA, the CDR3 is TGTGCCAGCAATACTCCGGGACAGGGATATGGCTACACCTTC.

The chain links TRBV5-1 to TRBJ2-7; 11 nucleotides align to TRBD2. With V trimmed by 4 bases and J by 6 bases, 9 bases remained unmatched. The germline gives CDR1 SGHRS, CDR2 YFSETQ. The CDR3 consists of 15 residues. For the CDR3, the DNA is TGCGCCAGCAGCCCACCGGGACTAGCGGAGGTCGAGCAGTACTTC. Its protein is CASSPPGLAEVEQYF. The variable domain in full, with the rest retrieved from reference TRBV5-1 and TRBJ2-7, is KAGVTQTPRYLIKTRGQQVTLSCSPISGHRSVSWYQQTPGQGLQFLFEYFSETQRNKGNFPGRFSGRQFSNSRSEMNVSTLELGDSALYLCASSPPGLAEVEQYFGPGTRLTVT.

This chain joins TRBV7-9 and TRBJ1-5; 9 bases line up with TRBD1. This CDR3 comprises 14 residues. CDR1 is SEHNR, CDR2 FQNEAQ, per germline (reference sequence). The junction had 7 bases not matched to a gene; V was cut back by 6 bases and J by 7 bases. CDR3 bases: TGTGCCAGCAGAGCCGGACAGGGGATCCAGCCCCAGCATTTT. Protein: CASRAGQGIQPQHF.

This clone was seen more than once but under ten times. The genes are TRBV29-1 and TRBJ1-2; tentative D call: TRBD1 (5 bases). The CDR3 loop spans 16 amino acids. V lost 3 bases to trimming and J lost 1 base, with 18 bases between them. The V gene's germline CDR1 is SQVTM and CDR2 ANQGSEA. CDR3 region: CSVDGEWRGVNYGYTF. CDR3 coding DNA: TGCAGCGTTGATGGGGAATGGAGGGGAGTTAACTATGGCTACACCTTC. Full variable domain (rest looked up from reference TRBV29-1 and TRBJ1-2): SAVISQKPSRDICQRGTSLTIQCQVDSQVTMMFWYRQQPGQSLTLIATANQGSEATYESGFVIDKFPISRPNLTFSTLTVSNMSPEDSSIYLCSVDGEWRGVNYGYTFGSGTRLTVV.

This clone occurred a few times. CDR3 loop: CASRAGVSTEAFF. CDR3 nucleotides: TGTGCCAGCAGAGCAGGGGTTAGCACTGAAGCTTTCTTT. This chain joins TRBV27 and TRBJ1-1; possibly TRBD1 for D (6 bases). This CDR3 comprises 13 residues. The V gene lost 6 bases and the J gene lost 4 bases, with 12 bases spanning the gap. Germline lookup yields CDR1 MNHEY and CDR2 SMNVEV (reference sequence).

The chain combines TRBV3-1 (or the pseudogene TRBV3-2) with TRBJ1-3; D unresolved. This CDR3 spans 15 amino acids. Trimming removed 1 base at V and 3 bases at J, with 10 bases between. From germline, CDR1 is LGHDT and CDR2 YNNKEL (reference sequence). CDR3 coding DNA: TGTGCCAGCAGCCAAGGACGGGGTGGTGGAAACACCATATATTTT. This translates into CASSQGRGGGNTIYF.

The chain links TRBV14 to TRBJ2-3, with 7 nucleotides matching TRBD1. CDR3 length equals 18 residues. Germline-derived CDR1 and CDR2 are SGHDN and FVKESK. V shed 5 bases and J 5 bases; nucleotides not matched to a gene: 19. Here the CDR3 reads CASSYTILQGKNEDTQYF. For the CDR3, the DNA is TGTGCCAGCAGCTATACCATCCTACAGGGGAAGAATGAAGATACGCAGTATTTT.

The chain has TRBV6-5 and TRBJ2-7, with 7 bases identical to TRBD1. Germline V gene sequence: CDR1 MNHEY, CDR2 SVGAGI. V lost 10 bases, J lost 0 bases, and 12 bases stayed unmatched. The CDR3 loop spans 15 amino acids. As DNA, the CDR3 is TGTGCCACCACCCTGGGACAGCCTAGCTCCTACGAGCAGTACTTC. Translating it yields CATTLGQPSSYEQYF.

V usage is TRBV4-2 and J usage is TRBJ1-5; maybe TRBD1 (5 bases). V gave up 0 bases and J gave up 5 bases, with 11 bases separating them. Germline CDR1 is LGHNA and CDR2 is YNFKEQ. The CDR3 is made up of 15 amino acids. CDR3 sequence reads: CASSQDMGEDQPQHF. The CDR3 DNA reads TGTGCCAGCAGCCAAGATATGGGGGAGGATCAGCCCCAGCATTTT.

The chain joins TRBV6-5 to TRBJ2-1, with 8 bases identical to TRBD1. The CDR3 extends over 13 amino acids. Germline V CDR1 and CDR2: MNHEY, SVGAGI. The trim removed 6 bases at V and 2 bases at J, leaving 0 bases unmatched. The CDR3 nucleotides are TGTGCCAGCAGACAGGGGGCCTACAATGAGCAGTTCTTC. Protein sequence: CASRQGAYNEQFF.

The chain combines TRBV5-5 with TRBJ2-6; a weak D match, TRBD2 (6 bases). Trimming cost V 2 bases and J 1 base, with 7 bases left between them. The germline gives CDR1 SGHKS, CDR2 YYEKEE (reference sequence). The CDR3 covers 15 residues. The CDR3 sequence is CASSFGGSGANVLTF. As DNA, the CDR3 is TGTGCCAGCAGCTTCGGGGGATCTGGGGCCAACGTCCTGACTTTC. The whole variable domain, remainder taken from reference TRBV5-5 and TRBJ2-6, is DAGVTQSPTHLIKTRGQQVTLRCSPISGHKSVSWYQQVLGQGPQFIFQYYEKEERGRGNFPDRFSARQFPNYSSELNVNALLLGDSALYLCASSFGGSGANVLTFGAGSRLTVL.

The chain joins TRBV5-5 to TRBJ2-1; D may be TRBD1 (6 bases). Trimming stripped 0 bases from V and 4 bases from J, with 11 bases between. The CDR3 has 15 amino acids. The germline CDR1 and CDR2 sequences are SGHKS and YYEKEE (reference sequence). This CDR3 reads CASSLDGQRYNEQFF. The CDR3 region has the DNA TGTGCCAGCAGCTTGGATGGACAGAGGTACAATGAGCAGTTCTTC.

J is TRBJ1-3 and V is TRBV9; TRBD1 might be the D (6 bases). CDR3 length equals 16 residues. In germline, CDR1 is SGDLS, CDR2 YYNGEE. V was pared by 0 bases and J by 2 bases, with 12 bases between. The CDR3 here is CASSVEGAGAGNTIYF. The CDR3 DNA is TGTGCCAGCAGCGTAGAAGGGGCAGGGGCTGGAAACACCATATATTTT.

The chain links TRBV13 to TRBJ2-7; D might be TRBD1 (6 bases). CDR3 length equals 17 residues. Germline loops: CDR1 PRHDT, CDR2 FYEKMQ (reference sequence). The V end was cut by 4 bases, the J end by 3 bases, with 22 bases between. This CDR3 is CASSSHADAGDIYEQYF. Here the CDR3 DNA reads TGTGCCAGCAGCTCCCATGCCGACGCAGGGGACATCTACGAGCAGTACTTC. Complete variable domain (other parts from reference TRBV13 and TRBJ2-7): AAGVIQSPRHLIKEKRETATLKCYPIPRHDTVYWYQQGPGQDPQFLISFYEKMQSDKGSIPDRFSAQQFSDYHSELNMSSLELGDSALYFCASSSHADAGDIYEQYFGPGTRLTVT.

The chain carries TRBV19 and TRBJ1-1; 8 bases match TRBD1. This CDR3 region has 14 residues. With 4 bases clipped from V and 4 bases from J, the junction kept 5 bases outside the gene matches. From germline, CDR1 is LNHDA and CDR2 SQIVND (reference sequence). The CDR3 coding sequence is TGTGCCAGTAGTAAGGACAGGGAAATCACTGAAGCTTTCTTT. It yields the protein CASSKDREITEAFF. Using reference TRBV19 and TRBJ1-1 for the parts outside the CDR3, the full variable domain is DGGITQSPKYLFRKEGQNVTLSCEQNLNHDAMYWYRQDPGQGLRLIYYSQIVNDFQKGDIAEGYSVSREKKESFPLTVTSAQKNPTAFYLCASSKDREITEAFFGQGTRLTVV.